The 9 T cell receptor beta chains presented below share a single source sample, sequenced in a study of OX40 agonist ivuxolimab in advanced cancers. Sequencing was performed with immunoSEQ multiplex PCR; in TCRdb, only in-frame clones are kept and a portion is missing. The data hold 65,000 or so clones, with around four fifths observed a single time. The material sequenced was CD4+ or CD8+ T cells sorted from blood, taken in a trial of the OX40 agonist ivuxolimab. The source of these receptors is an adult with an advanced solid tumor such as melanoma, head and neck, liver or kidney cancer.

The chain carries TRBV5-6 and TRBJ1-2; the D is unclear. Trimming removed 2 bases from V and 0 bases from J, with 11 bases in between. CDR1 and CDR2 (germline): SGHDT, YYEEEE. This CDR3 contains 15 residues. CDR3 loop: CASSFGPVSNYGYTF. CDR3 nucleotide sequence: TGTGCCAGCAGCTTTGGACCGGTATCTAACTATGGCTACACCTTC.

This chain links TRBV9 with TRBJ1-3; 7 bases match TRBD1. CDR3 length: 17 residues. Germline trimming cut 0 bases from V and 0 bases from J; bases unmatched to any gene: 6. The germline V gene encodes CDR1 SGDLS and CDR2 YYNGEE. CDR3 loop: CASSVAVGGVSGNTIYF. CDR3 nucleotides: TGTGCCAGCAGCGTAGCGGTAGGGGGCGTCTCTGGAAACACCATATATTTT. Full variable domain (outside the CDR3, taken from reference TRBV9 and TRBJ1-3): DSGVTQTPKHLITATGQRVTLRCSPRSGDLSVYWYQQSLDQGLQFLIQYYNGEERAKGNILERFSAQQFPDLHSELNLSSLELGDSALYFCASSVAVGGVSGNTIYFGEGSWLTVV.

CDR3 DNA: TGTGCCAGCAGAGCAGGGGAAGCGGGCTATGGCTACACCTTC. This sequence encodes CASRAGEAGYGYTF. V usage is TRBV9 and J usage is TRBJ1-2; tentatively, D is TRBD1 (6 bases). The V gene lost 5 bases and the J gene lost 4 bases, with 15 bases spanning the gap. Germline V gives CDR1 SGDLS, CDR2 YYNGEE. The CDR3 runs to 14 residues.

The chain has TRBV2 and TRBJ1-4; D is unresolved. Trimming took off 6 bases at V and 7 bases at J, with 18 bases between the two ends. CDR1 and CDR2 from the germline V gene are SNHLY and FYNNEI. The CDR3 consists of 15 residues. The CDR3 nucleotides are TGTGCCAGCAGCCGGGATCGGGTACCGGGTGAAAAACTGTTTTTT. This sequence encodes CASSRDRVPGEKLFF.

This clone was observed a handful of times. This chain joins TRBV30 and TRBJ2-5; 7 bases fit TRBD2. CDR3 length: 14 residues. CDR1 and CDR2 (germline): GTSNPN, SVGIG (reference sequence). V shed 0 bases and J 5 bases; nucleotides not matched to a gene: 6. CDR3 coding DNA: TGTGCCTGGAGTGTGCCAGCGGGGAGGGAGACCCAGTACTTC. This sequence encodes CAWSVPAGRETQYF.

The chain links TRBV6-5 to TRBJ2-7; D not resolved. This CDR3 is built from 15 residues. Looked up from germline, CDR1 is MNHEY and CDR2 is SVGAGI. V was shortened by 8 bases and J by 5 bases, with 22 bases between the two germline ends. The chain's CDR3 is CASRSRTDGWDEQYF. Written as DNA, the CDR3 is TGTGCCAGCCGCAGTCGGACGGACGGCTGGGACGAGCAGTACTTC.

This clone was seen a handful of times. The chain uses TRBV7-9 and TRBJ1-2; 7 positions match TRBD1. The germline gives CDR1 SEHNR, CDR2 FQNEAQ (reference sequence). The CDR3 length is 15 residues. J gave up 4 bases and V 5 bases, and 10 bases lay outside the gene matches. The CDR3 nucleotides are TGTGCCAGCAGCGCCTTGACAGGGATAAGCTATGGCTACACCTTC. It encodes CASSALTGISYGYTF. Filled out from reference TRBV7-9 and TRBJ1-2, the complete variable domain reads DTGVSQNPRHKITKRGQNVTFRCDPISEHNRLYWYRQTLGQGPEFLTYFQNEAQLEKSRLLSDRFSAERPKGSFSTLEIQRTEQGDSAMYLCASSALTGISYGYTFGSGTRLTVV.

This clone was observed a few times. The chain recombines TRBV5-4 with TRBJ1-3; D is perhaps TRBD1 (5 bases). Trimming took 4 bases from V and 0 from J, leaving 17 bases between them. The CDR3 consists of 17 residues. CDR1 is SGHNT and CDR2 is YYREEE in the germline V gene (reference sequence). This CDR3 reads CASSPMRGRGSGNTIYF. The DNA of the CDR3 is TGTGCCAGCAGCCCAATGAGGGGAAGGGGCTCTGGAAACACCATATATTTT.

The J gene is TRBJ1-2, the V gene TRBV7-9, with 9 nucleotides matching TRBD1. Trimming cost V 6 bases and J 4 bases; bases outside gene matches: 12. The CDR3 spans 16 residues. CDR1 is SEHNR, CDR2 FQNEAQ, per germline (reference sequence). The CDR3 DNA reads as TGTGCCAGCAGTCTTCCGGGACAGGGCTCGCTCTATGGCTACACCTTC. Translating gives CASSLPGQGSLYGYTF. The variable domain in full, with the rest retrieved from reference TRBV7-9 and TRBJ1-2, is DTGVSQNPRHKITKRGQNVTFRCDPISEHNRLYWYRQTLGQGPEFLTYFQNEAQLEKSRLLSDRFSAERPKGSFSTLEIQRTEQGDSAMYLCASSLPGQGSLYGYTFGSGTRLTVV.